The 17 T cell receptor beta chains below were found in one sample sequenced in a study of cytomegalovirus exposure and HLA in healthy donors. The protocol was immunoSEQ multiplex PCR, while the TCRdb copy is restricted to in-frame clones and leaves out a portion. Of more than 85,000 clones in the sample, 85% to 90% were seen once. The sequenced sample was PBMCs. These receptor sequences come from a woman aged 25-40 years in good health and CMV-seropositive.

The V and J genes are TRBV6-6 and TRBJ1-1; 8 bases match TRBD1. CDR3 length: 15 amino acids. Germline CDR1 reads MNHNY; CDR2 reads SVGAGI (reference sequence). J was trimmed by 4 bases and V by 1 base; bases with no gene match: 5. CDR3 residues: CASSYFQGAGTEAFF. The CDR3 DNA sequence: TGTGCCAGCAGTTACTTCCAGGGGGCTGGCACTGAAGCTTTCTTT.

This clone was seen a single time. The J gene is TRBJ2-2, the V gene TRBV5-6, with TRBD1 matching over 8 bases. The CDR3 extends over 14 amino acids. Looked up from germline, CDR1 is SGHDT and CDR2 is YYEEEE. Trimming removed 2 bases from V and 4 bases from J; junction bases left unmatched: 1. The CDR3 is CASSFGTGTGELFF. CDR3 nucleotide sequence: TGTGCCAGCAGCTTCGGGACAGGCACCGGGGAGCTGTTTTTT.

The chain couples TRBV6-6 to TRBJ2-1; 8 bases are shared with TRBD2. After removal of 6 bases from V and 5 bases from J, the junction contained 12 bases not matched to a gene. CDR3 length equals 16 residues. The germline gives CDR1 MNHNY, CDR2 SVGAGI (reference sequence). CDR3 nucleotides: TGTGCCAGCAGCCCCGGACTACGGACTAGCCACAATGAGCAGTTCTTC. It is translated as CASSPGLRTSHNEQFF.

This rearrangement joins TRBV7-6 to TRBJ2-1; D is possibly TRBD1 (6 bases). V dropped 0 bases and J dropped 9 bases, with 9 bases sitting between them. The CDR3 totals 13 residues. Per the germline V gene, CDR1 is SGHVS and CDR2 is FNYEAQ. CDR3 protein: CASSLAQGSEQFF. The CDR3 DNA reads TGTGCCAGCAGCTTAGCACAGGGAAGTGAGCAGTTCTTC. Supplemented by reference TRBV7-6 and TRBJ2-1, the full variable domain reads GAGVSQSPRYKVTKRGQDVALRCDPISGHVSLYWYRQALGQGPEFLTYFNYEAQQDKSGLPNDRFSAERPEGSISTLTIQRTEQRDSAMYRCASSLAQGSEQFFGPGTRLTVL.

The chain couples TRBV6-6 to TRBJ2-1; maybe TRBD2 (6 bases). The CDR3 runs to 16 residues. Germline assignment: CDR1 MNHNY and CDR2 SVGAGI (reference sequence). V gave up 5 bases and J gave up 4 bases, with 18 bases separating them. The CDR3 spells CASSPYVGGPYNEQFF. The CDR3 coding sequence is TGTGCCAGCAGTCCCTATGTGGGGGGACCATACAATGAGCAGTTCTTC.

V gene TRBV5-1 combines with J gene TRBJ2-7, with D unresolved. In germline, CDR1 is SGHRS, CDR2 YFSETQ. V gave up 0 bases and J gave up 3 bases, with 7 bases separating them. The CDR3 contains 13 residues. In DNA, the CDR3 is TGCGCCAGCAGCTTGGCCCGCGGCTACGAGCAGTACTTC. As protein: CASSLARGYEQYF.

The chain uses TRBV10-1 and TRBJ2-2; 13 bases fit TRBD2. CDR3 length equals 17 residues. Germline V gene sequence: CDR1 WNHNN, CDR2 SYGVQD (reference sequence). The trim removed 6 bases at V and 0 bases at J, leaving 4 bases unmatched. CDR3 DNA: TGCGCCAGCAGCAGGACTAGCGGGGGCGCGAACACCGGGGAGCTGTTTTTT. Protein product: CASSRTSGGANTGELFF.

The chain employs TRBV11-2 and TRBJ1-2, with D maybe TRBD1 (5 bases). Germline-derived CDR1 and CDR2 are SGHAT and FQNNGV. V lost 5 bases to trimming and J lost 5 bases, with 21 bases between them. This CDR3 has 16 amino acids. CDR3 in DNA: TGTGCCAGCAGCATAACGGTATGGGGCGCCGAGTATGGCTACACCTTC. Protein sequence: CASSITVWGAEYGYTF.

The gene calls are TRBV4-3 and TRBJ2-3; possible D gene TRBD2, 6 bases. V lost 4 bases to trimming and J lost 6 bases, with 11 bases between them. The CDR3 has 13 residues. Germline-derived CDR1 and CDR2 are LGHNA and YSLEER. In DNA, the CDR3 is TGCGCCAGCAGCCCCGGGGGTGAGGATACGCAGTATTTT. This translates into CASSPGGEDTQYF.

The chain uses TRBV4-3 and TRBJ2-3; the D gene is possibly TRBD1 (6 bases). This CDR3 has 16 residues. Trimming took off 4 bases at V and 6 bases at J, with 20 bases between the two ends. Germline V gene data show CDR1 as LGHNA and CDR2 as YSLEER. CDR3 loop: CASSPRAGETPDTQYF. The DNA for the CDR3 is TGCGCCAGCAGCCCAAGGGCAGGGGAAACCCCGGATACGCAGTATTTT.

This clone has only a few counts. The CDR3, as DNA: TGTGCCAGCCGCGAGGGAGATAATTCACCCCTCCACTTT. This gives the protein CASREGDNSPLHF. This chain uses TRBV6-1 with TRBJ1-6, with D uncertain. The CDR3 extends over 13 amino acids. V lost 8 bases to trimming and J lost 5 bases, with 10 bases between them. Germline assignment: CDR1 MNHNS and CDR2 SASEGT.

This clone was seen only once. The rearrangement links TRBV13 to TRBJ2-7, with TRBD2 matching over 9 bases. Germline CDR1 reads PRHDT; CDR2 reads FYEKMQ (reference sequence). The CDR3 extends over 15 amino acids. J lost 5 bases, V lost 3 bases, and 8 bases had no gene match. The CDR3 DNA reads as TGTGCCAGCAGCTTGGCGGCGGGGGGGCTCCACGAGCAGTACTTC. It codes for CASSLAAGGLHEQYF.

This chain links TRBV30 with TRBJ1-2; 7 bases map to TRBD1. CDR3 length: 13 residues. The ends lost 5 bases at V and 5 bases at J; junction bases unmatched: 8. In germline, CDR1 is GTSNPN, CDR2 SVGIG (reference sequence). CDR3 in amino acids: CAWSSGGSYGYTF. The CDR3 region has the DNA TGTGCCTGGTCATCAGGGGGAAGTTATGGCTACACCTTC. The entire variable domain, with the rest obtained from reference TRBV30 and TRBJ1-2, is as follows: SQTIHQWPATLVQPVGSPLSLECTVEGTSNPNLYWYRQAAGRGLQLLFYSVGIGQISSEVPQNLSASRPQDRQFILSSKKLLLSDSGFYLCAWSSGGSYGYTFGSGTRLTVV.

The chain joins TRBV11-2 to TRBJ2-7; tentative D call: TRBD2 (5 bases). Deletions cut 4 bases from V and 5 bases from J, with 9 bases between. The CDR3 length is 12 residues. Germline CDR1 is SGHAT and CDR2 is FQNNGV. The CDR3 protein is CASSSTRDEQYF. In DNA form, the CDR3 reads TGTGCCAGCAGCTCGACGAGGGACGAGCAGTACTTC.

The chain joins TRBV13 to TRBJ2-3; the match to TRBD2 covers 10 bases. Germline V gives CDR1 PRHDT, CDR2 FYEKMQ (reference sequence). The CDR3 totals 15 residues. J gave up 5 bases and V 3 bases, and 5 bases lay outside the gene matches. For the CDR3, the DNA is TGTGCCAGCAGCTTCCCCAGCGGGGGGGGAGATACGCAGTATTTT. Translating it yields CASSFPSGGGDTQYF.

V and J are TRBV27 and TRBJ2-7; TRBD2 agrees at 12 bases. The CDR3 runs 15 residues. The J segment lost 1 base and the V segment lost 4 bases, leaving 2 bases of the junction unmatched. Germline CDR1 reads MNHEY; CDR2 reads SMNVEV (reference sequence). The chain's CDR3 is CASSSLAGGSYEQYF. CDR3 bases: TGTGCCAGCAGTTCCCTAGCGGGAGGGTCCTACGAGCAGTACTTC.

CDR3: CASSPGQGYTDTQYF. In DNA, the CDR3 is TGCGCCAGCAGCCCGGGACAGGGGTACACAGATACGCAGTATTTT. J is TRBJ2-3 and V is TRBV10-1, with 10 nucleotides matching TRBD1. The CDR3 length is 15 residues. The J segment lost 2 bases and the V segment lost 6 bases, leaving 5 bases of the junction unmatched. Germline values: CDR1 WNHNN, CDR2 SYGVQD (reference sequence).